This T cell receptor (beta chain) was retrieved from a study of blood T cell repertoires in COVID-19. The CDR3 runs to 16 residues. Germline values: CDR1 LNHDA, CDR2 SQIVND (reference sequence). V shed 3 bases, J shed 0 bases, and the junction held 6 bases outside the gene matches. Libraries were prepared by immunoSEQ multiplex PCR; TCRdb keeps only in-frame clonotypes and omits some of them. The table lists over 200,000 clones, almost 85% of them singletons, with more than 10% in the top ten. This TCR was recovered from a woman aged 35 to 49 with acute or convalescent COVID-19. The specimen sequenced was peripheral blood. This rearrangement joins TRBV19 to TRBJ2-3, with 7 bases identical to TRBD2. The CDR3 DNA reads TGTGCCAGTAGTATCCCAGCGGGGACTAGCACAGATACGCAGTATTTT. Its protein is CASSIPAGTSTDTQYF.